This T cell receptor beta chain was retrieved from a study of sequential checkpoint blockade in melanoma. Study summary: After both sequences, patients received maintenance nivolumab.

Described treatment: randomized to nivolumab then ipilimumab (arm A) or the reverse (arm B). From thawed PBMCs, live CD3+CD8+ cells negative for CD19 and CD56 were sorted. TCRdb's copy holds only in-frame clones and misses some; the assay was immunoSEQ multiplex PCR. Of tens of thousands of clones in the sample, 75% to 90% were seen once. Germline values: CDR1 PRHDT, CDR2 FYEKMQ (reference sequence). The junction had 9 bases not matched to a gene; V was cut back by 4 bases and J by 4 bases. The CDR3 extends over 15 amino acids. J is TRBJ2-7 and V is TRBV13; 8 nucleotides align to TRBD1. This material consisted of CD8+ T cells sorted from blood (inferred from file names), taken from a patient given nivolumab and ipilimumab in sequence. The receptor was derived from a human donor with melanoma. As DNA, the CDR3 is TGTGCCAGCAGCTCCGACAGGGGATCGGGTTACGAGCAGTACTTC. Its translation: CASSSDRGSGYEQYF.